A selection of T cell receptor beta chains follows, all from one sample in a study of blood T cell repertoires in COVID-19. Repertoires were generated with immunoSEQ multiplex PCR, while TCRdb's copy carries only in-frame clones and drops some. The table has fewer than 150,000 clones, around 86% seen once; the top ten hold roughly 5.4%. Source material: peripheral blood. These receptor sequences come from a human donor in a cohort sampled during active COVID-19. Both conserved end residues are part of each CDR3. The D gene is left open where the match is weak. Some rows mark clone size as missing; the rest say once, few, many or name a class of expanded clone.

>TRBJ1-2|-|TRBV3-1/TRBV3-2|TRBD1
TGTGCCAGCAGCCAGGGGACAGTCAACTATGGCTACACCTTC
CASSQGTVNYGYTF
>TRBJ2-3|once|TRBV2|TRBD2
TGTGCCAGCAGTGAACGCGGGAGTCGGACAGATACGCAGTATTTT
CASSERGSRTDTQYF
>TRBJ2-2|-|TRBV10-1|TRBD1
TGCGCCAGTGGACAGGGTTTTCGTGCCGGGGAGCTGTTTTTT
CASGQGFRAGELFF
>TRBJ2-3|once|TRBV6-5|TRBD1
TGTGCCAGCAGACCCGGGACAGGGTTCGCAGATACGCAGTATTTT
CASRPGTGFADTQYF
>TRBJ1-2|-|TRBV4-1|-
TGCGCCAGCAGCCAGGATCAGGGAAACTATGGCTACACCTTC
CASSQDQGNYGYTF
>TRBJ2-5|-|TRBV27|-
TGTGCCAGCAGTTTCTCAGGTCGAGAGACCCAGTACTTC
CASSFSGRETQYF
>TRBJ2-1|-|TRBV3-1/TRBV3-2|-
TGTGCCAGCAGCCCGTCGGACAACCCCATCTCCTACAATGAGCAGTTCTTC
CASSPSDNPISYNEQFF
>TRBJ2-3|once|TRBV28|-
TGTGCCAGCACCCTGGGTTTTGGGGGCCGCAGCACAGATACGCAGTATTTT
CASTLGFGGRSTDTQYF
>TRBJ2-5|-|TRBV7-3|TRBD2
TGTGCCAGCAGCTTATTAGCGGGAGCTAAAGAGACCCAGTACTTC
CASSLLAGAKETQYF
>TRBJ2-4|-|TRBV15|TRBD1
TGTGCCACCAGCAGAAAAACAGGGGGCTGGTCCAAAAACATTCAGTACTTC
CATSRKTGGWSKNIQYF
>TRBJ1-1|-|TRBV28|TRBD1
TGTGCCAGCAGTGTTACAGGGGGAGACACTGAAGCTTTCTTT
CASSVTGGDTEAFF
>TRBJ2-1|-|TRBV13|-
TGTGCCAGCAGCCCCCTAGGAGGGAGTAGGTACAATGAGCAGTTCTTC
CASSPLGGSRYNEQFF
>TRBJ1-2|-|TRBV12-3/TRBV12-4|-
TGTGCCAGCAGTCGTGGGGGGATCTATGGCTACACCTTC
CASSRGGIYGYTF
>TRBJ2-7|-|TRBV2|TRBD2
TGTGCCAGCAGGGGACTAGCGGGAGGGGATAAGCAGTACTTC
CASRGLAGGDKQYF
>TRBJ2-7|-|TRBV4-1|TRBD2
TGCGCCAGCAGCCAAGGGAGACTAGCGGAGACCTACGAGCAGTACTTC
CASSQGRLAETYEQYF
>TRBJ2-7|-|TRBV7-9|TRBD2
TGTGCCAGCAGCTTATCGGCTGGCGGGAGTTTCGAGCAGTACTTC
CASSLSAGGSFEQYF
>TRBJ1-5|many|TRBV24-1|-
TGTGCCACCAGTGATTGGCCACCAGACAGGATAAGCAATCAGCCCCAGCATTTT
CATSDWPPDRISNQPQHF
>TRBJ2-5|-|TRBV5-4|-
TGTGCCAGCAGCTTGGGCCAGGCAGAGACCCAGTACTTC
CASSLGQAETQYF
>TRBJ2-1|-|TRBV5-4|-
TGTGCCAGCAGCTTGGAGACTACCTACAATGAGCAGTTCTTC
CASSLETTYNEQFF
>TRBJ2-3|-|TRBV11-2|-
TGTGCCAGCAGCTCCACTACAGGGACAGATACGCAGTATTTT
CASSSTTGTDTQYF
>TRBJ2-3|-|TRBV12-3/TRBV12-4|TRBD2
TGTGCCAGCAGACAGCTAGCGGCAGATACGCAGTATTTT
CASRQLAADTQYF
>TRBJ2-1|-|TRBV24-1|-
TGTGCCACCAGTGATTTAAAAGGGGAATCCCGCTACAATGAGCAGTTCTTC
CATSDLKGESRYNEQFF
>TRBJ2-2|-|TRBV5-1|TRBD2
TGCGCCAGCAGCCAAATGGGACTAGCGGAAACCGGGGAGCTGTTTTTT
CASSQMGLAETGELFF
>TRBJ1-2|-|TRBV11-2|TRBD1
TGTGCCAGCAGCTTAGGACCGGGACAGGGGGGATATGGCTACACCTTC
CASSLGPGQGGYGYTF
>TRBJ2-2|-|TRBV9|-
TGTGCCAGCAGCCCTCGGGACTTCAACACCGGGGAGCTGTTTTTT
CASSPRDFNTGELFF
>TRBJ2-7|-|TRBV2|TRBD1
TGTGCCAGCAATTCCGGGACAGCCTCCTACGAGCAGTACTTC
CASNSGTASYEQYF
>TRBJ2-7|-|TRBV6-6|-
TGTGCCAGCAGTTACTCCCAGCTCGGGGAGCAGTACTTC
CASSYSQLGEQYF
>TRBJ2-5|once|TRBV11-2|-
TGTGCCAGCAGCTTAAACCGGGAATCGGAGACCCAGTACTTC
CASSLNRESETQYF
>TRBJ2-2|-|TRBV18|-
TGTGCCAGCTCAAAGGCAGGGAACAGAGGCACCGGGGAGCTGTTTTTT
CASSKAGNRGTGELFF